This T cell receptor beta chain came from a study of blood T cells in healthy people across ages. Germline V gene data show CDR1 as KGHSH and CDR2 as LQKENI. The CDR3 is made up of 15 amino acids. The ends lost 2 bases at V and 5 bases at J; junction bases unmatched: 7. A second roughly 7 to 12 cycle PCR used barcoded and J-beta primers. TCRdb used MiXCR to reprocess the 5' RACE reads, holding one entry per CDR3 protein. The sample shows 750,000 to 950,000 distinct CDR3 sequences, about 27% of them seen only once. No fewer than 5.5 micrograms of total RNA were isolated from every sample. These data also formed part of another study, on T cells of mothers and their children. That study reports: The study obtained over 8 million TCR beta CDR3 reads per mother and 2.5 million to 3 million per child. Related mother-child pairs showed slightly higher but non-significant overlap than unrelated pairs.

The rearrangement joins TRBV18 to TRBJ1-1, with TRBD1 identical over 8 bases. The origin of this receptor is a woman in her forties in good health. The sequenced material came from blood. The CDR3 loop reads CASSPEQGVGTEAFF. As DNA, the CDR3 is TGTGCCAGCTCACCAGAACAGGGGGTTGGGACTGAAGCTTTCTTT.